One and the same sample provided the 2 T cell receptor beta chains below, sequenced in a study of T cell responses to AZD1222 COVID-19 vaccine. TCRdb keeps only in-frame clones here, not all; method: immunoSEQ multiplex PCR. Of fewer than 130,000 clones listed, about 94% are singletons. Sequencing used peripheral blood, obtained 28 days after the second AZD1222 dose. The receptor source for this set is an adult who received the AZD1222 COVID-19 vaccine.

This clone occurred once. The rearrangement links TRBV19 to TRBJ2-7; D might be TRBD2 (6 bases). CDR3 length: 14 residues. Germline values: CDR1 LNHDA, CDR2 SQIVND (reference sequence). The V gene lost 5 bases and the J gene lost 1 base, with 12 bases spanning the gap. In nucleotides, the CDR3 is TGTGCCAGTAGTTACGGGAGTTTTTCCTACGAGCAGTACTTC. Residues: CASSYGSFSYEQYF.

The chain's CDR3 is CASSWSGTGREQYF. DNA of the CDR3: TGTGCCAGCAGCTGGTCCGGGACAGGGCGCGAGCAGTACTTC. The chain recombines TRBV11-2 with TRBJ2-7, with 9 positions matching TRBD1. The CDR3 covers 14 residues. Looked up from germline, CDR1 is SGHAT and CDR2 is FQNNGV. V was clipped by 4 bases and J by 6 bases; unmatched bases: 7. The complete variable domain, with remaining parts taken from reference TRBV11-2 and TRBJ2-7, reads EAGVAQSPRYKIIEKRQSVAFWCNPISGHATLYWYQQILGQGPKLLIQFQNNGVVDDSQLPKDRFSAERLKGVDSTLKIQPAKLEDSAVYLCASSWSGTGREQYFGPGTRLTVT.